What follows is one T cell receptor (beta chain) and its context. Its antigen is not identified. CDR3 length: 17 amino acids. V lost 0 bases and J lost 5; bases outside the gene matches: 9. Per the germline V gene, CDR1 is SGHAT and CDR2 is FQNNGV. Sequenced by immunoSEQ multiplex PCR; TCRdb stores in-frame clones only, minus some. This sample has fewer than 300,000 clones, with approximately 90% found just once. This entry comes from a study of cytomegalovirus exposure and HLA in healthy donors. Study-wide results and limits: In vitro testing confirmed a few CMV-associated chains as specific for CMV antigens. The dataset shows that most TCR sequences were rare, while some public TCRs occurred in many donors. Over 150 TCR beta chains were listed as cytomegalovirus-associated. Reports indicated that the classifier achieved high specificity and sensitivity in diagnosing cytomegalovirus status.

The source of this sequence is a young woman in good health and CMV-seronegative. The rearrangement uses TRBV11-2 and TRBJ2-1; TRBD2 agrees at 8 bases. Sequencing input: PBMCs. The CDR3 here is CASSLDERTSTDNEQFF. Here the CDR3 DNA reads TGTGCCAGCAGCTTAGATGAACGGACTAGCACAGACAATGAGCAGTTCTTC.